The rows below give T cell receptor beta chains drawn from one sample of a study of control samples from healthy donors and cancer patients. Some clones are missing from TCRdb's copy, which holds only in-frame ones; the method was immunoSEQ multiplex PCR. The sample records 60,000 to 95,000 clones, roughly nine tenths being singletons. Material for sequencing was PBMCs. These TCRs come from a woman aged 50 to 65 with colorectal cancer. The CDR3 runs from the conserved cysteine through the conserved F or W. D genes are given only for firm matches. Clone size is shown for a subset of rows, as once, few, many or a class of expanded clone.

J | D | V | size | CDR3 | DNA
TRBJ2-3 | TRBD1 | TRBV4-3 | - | CASSQDLVRGRYDTQYF | TGCGCCAGCAGCCAAGATCTTGTCAGGGGGCGTTATGATACGCAGTATTTT
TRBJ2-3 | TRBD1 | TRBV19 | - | CASSNRGSTDTQYF | TGTGCCAGTAGCAACAGGGGGAGCACAGATACGCAGTATTTT
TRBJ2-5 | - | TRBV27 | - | CASSSGRWQETQYF | TGTGCCAGCAGTTCAGGACGGTGGCAAGAGACCCAGTACTTC
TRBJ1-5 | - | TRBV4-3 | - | CASSQGRHKGLREYGNQPQHF | TGCGCCAGCAGCCAAGGGCGGCACAAGGGGTTAAGGGAATATGGCAATCAGCCCCAGCATTTT
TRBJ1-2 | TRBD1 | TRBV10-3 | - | CAISEQGAGYTF | TGTGCCATCAGTGAACAGGGGGCTGGCTACACCTTC
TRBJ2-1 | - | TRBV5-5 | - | CASSLEAGWGEQFF | TGTGCCAGCAGCTTGGAGGCCGGTTGGGGGGAGCAGTTCTTC
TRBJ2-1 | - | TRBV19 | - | CASSPLADYNEQFF | TGTGCCAGTAGTCCCCTGGCAGACTACAATGAGCAGTTCTTC
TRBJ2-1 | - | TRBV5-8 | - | CASSLAGVEQFF | TGTGCCAGCAGCTTGGCGGGGGTTGAGCAGTTCTTC
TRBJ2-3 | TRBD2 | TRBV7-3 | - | CASSSHRGGTDTQYF | TGTGCCAGCAGCTCCCACCGGGGGGGAACAGATACGCAGTATTTT
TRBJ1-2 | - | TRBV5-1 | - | CASSLESGYGYTF | TGCGCCAGCAGCTTGGAATCAGGCTATGGCTACACCTTC
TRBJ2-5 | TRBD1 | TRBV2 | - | CASSKQGGETQYF | TGTGCCAGCAGTAAACAGGGGGGAGAGACCCAGTACTTC
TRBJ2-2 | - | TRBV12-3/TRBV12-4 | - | CASRPITTGELFF | TGTGCCAGCAGACCGATAACCACCGGGGAGCTGTTTTTT
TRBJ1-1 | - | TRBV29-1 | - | CSVGGGSEAFF | TGCAGCGTGGGCGGGGGGTCTGAAGCTTTCTTT
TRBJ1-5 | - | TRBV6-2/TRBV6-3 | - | CASTPGKNERQPQHF | TGTGCCAGCACCCCCGGCAAAAACGAACGGCAGCCCCAGCATTTT
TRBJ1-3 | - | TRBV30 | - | CAWSVKAGNTIYF | TGTGCCTGGAGTGTAAAGGCGGGAAACACCATATATTTT
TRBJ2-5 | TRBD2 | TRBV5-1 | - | CASSLTSGDQETQYF | TGCGCCAGCAGCTTGACTAGCGGGGACCAAGAGACCCAGTACTTC
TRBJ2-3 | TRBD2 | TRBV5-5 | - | CASSLQPGLQYPSTDTQYF | TGTGCCAGCAGCTTGCAACCGGGACTACAGTACCCTAGCACAGATACGCAGTATTTT
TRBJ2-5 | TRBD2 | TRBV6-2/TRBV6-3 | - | CASSSGLAGGWQETQYF | TGTGCCAGCAGCTCCGGACTAGCGGGGGGTTGGCAAGAGACCCAGTACTTC
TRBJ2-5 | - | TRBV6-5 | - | CASSGVEETQYF | TGTGCCAGCAGCGGGGTGGAGGAGACCCAGTACTTC
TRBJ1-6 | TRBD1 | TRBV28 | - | CASTRTGGYNSPLHF | TGTGCCAGCACCCGGACAGGGGGATATAATTCACCCCTCCACTTT
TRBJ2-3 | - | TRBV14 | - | CVSSWRGGTDTQYF | TGTGTCAGCAGCTGGAGAGGGGGCACAGATACGCAGTATTTT
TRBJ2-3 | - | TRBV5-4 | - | CASSLDGGGPTDTQYF | TGTGCCAGCAGCTTGGATGGGGGGGGCCCCACAGATACGCAGTATTTT
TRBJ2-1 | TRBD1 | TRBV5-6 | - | CASTQTRTGFSYNEQFF | TGTGCCAGCACCCAGACTCGGACAGGTTTCTCCTACAATGAGCAGTTCTTC
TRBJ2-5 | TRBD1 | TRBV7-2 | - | CASSFGDRKETQYF | TGTGCCAGCAGCTTCGGGGACAGAAAAGAGACCCAGTACTTC
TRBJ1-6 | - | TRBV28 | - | CASRPQGQPNSPLHF | TGTGCCAGCAGGCCTCAAGGACAGCCTAATTCACCCCTCCACTTT
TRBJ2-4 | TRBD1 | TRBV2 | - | CASTKRRDSQNIQYF | TGTGCCAGCACTAAACGCCGGGACAGCCAAAACATTCAGTACTTC
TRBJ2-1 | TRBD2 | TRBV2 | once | CASSVGVSLAGDDYNEQFF | TGTGCCAGCAGTGTCGGGGTATCCCTAGCGGGGGACGATTACAATGAGCAGTTCTTC
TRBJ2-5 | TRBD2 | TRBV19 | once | CASSIIWTGGLQETQYF | TGTGCCAGTAGTATAATTTGGACGGGGGGACTCCAAGAGACCCAGTACTTC
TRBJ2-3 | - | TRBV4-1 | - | CASSSPSVGTDTQYF | TGCGCCAGCAGCTCACCTAGCGTAGGGACAGATACGCAGTATTTT
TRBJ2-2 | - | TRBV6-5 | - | CASTLLSPNTGELFF | TGTGCCAGTACCTTGTTGAGTCCGAACACCGGGGAGCTGTTTTTT
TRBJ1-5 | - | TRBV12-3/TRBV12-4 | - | CASSGAGDQPQHF | TGTGCCAGCAGTGGGGCGGGGGATCAGCCCCAGCATTTT
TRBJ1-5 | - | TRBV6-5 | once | CASRGSNIGNQPQHF | TGTGCCAGCAGAGGGTCCAATATCGGCAATCAGCCCCAGCATTTT
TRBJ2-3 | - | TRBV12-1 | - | CASSFSGVPDTQYF | TGTGCCAGCAGCTTTTCTGGGGTACCCGATACGCAGTATTTT
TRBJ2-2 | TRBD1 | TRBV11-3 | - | CASSSGQEVTGELFF | TGTGCCAGCAGCTCGGGACAGGAGGTCACCGGGGAGCTGTTTTTT
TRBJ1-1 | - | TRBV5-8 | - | CASRIRGRNTEAFF | TGTGCCAGCAGGATCAGGGGAAGGAACACTGAAGCTTTCTTT
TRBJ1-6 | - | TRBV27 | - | CASSLSHSRYSYNSPLHF | TGTGCCAGCAGTTTATCCCACAGTAGGTACAGCTATAATTCACCCCTCCACTTT
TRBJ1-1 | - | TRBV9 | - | CASSVGAGPAEAFF | TGTGCCAGCAGCGTAGGAGCAGGACCAGCTGAAGCTTTCTTT
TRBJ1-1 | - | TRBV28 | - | CATRTVTEAFF | TGTGCCACCCGGACAGTAACTGAAGCTTTCTTT
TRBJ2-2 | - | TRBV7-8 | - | CASSLGTNTGELFF | TGTGCCAGCAGCTTGGGTACGAACACCGGGGAGCTGTTTTTT
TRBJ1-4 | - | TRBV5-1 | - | CASSFQSTNEKLFF | TGCGCCAGCAGCTTCCAATCAACTAATGAAAAACTGTTTTTT
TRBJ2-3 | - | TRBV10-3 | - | CAIRPSGEDTQYF | TGTGCCATCAGGCCCTCAGGGGAAGATACGCAGTATTTT
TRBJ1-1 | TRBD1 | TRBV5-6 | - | CASSLDRGGVNTEAFF | TGTGCCAGCAGCTTGGACAGGGGAGGGGTGAACACTGAAGCTTTCTTT
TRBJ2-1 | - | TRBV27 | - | CASSLFGGRDEQFF | TGTGCCAGCAGTCTGTTCGGGGGCCGGGATGAGCAGTTCTTC
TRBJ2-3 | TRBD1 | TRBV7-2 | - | CASSARQGNTQYF | TGTGCCAGCAGCGCCCGACAGGGCAATACGCAGTATTTT
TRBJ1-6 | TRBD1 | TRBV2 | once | CASSEERTGSSPLHF | TGTGCCAGCAGTGAAGAGAGGACAGGGAGTTCACCCCTCCACTTT
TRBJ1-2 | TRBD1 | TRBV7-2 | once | CASSSSTGGVGYTF | TGTGCCAGCAGCTCCTCGACAGGGGGAGTTGGCTACACCTTC
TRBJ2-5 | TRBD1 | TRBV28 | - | CASKFRDSHRLETQYF | TGTGCCAGCAAGTTCAGGGACAGCCACCGGCTGGAGACCCAGTACTTC
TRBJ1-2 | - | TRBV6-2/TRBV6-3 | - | CASSSRDGGYTF | TGTGCCAGCAGTTCGAGGGACGGCGGCTACACCTTC
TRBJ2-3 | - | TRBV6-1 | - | CASSERGRYTDTQYF | TGTGCCAGCAGTGAGCGGGGGCGATACACAGATACGCAGTATTTT
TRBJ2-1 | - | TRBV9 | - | CASSVGPGHYNEQFF | TGTGCCAGCAGCGTAGGCCCAGGCCATTACAATGAGCAGTTCTTC
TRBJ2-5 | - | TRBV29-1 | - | CSVEATAGQSQYF | TGCAGCGTTGAGGCAACTGCCGGGCAGTCCCAGTACTTC
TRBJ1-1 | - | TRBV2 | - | CASSVARMNTEAFF | TGTGCCAGCAGTGTGGCCAGGATGAACACTGAAGCTTTCTTT
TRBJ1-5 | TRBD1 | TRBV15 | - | CATSGGQGPNQPQHF | TGTGCCACCAGCGGGGGACAGGGCCCCAATCAGCCCCAGCATTTT
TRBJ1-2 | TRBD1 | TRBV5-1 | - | CASGWTGGGLGYTF | TGCGCCAGCGGATGGACAGGGGGCGGGCTTGGCTACACCTTC
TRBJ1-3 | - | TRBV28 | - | CASSPPRGGGSTIYF | TGTGCCAGCAGTCCCCCGCGGGGAGGGGGTAGTACCATATATTTT
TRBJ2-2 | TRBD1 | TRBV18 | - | CASSPSWTGPNTGELFF | TGTGCCAGCTCACCTAGCTGGACAGGGCCGAACACCGGGGAGCTGTTTTTT
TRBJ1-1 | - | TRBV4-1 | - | CASSPRPPNTEAFF | TGCGCCAGCAGCCCTAGGCCCCCGAACACTGAAGCTTTCTTT
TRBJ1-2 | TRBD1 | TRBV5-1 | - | CASSQGQGNYGYTF | TGCGCCAGCAGCCAAGGACAGGGTAACTATGGCTACACCTTC
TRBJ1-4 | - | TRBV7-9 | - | CASTKSRGQTLREYTNEKLFF | TGTGCCAGCACGAAATCCCGGGGACAAACTCTCAGGGAGTATACTAATGAAAAACTGTTTTTT